The 13 T cell receptor beta chains presented below share a single source sample, sequenced in a study of a mutant IDH1 vaccine in newly diagnosed glioma. The time point denotes: week 35, safety follow-up. Every vaccine dose comprised 300 ug of mutant IDH1 20-mer peptide plus topical imiquimod. Data came from immunoSEQ multiplex PCR; TCRdb stores just in-frame clones and leaves some out. The sample contains tens of thousands of clones, approximately 86% of which appear only once. Their target antigens are unknown. The sample was PBMCs, taken from a glioma patient whose treatment included an IDH1 peptide vaccine. These receptors all stem from a man aged 25-40 years with glioma.

The chain joins TRBV2 to TRBJ2-5; 7 bases are shared with TRBD1. Germline lookup yields CDR1 SNHLY and CDR2 FYNNEI. The CDR3 runs 14 residues. V was pared by 6 bases and J by 2 bases, with 6 bases of the junction left unmatched. This CDR3 is CASSLWTGQETQYF. The CDR3 DNA sequence: TGTGCCAGCAGCCTTTGGACAGGTCAAGAGACCCAGTACTTC.

V and J are TRBV4-3 and TRBJ2-1, with D uncertain. The CDR3 contains 16 residues. Germline V lookup: CDR1 LGHNA, CDR2 YSLEER. Trimming left V 3 bases short and J 4 bases short, with 16 bases between. CDR3 DNA sequence: TGCGCCAGCAGCCAGCTACACCAAGGCTTTTACAATGAGCAGTTCTTC. This encodes CASSQLHQGFYNEQFF.

This sequence joins TRBV7-8 and TRBJ2-1, with TRBD1 matching over 7 bases. CDR3 length: 16 amino acids. With V trimmed by 4 bases and J by 6 bases, 12 bases remained unmatched. Per germline, CDR1 SGHVS and CDR2 FQNEAQ. For the CDR3, the DNA is TGTGCCAGCAGCTCCCCCAGGGGGATGCGATCCAATGAGCAGTTCTTC. Encoded protein: CASSSPRGMRSNEQFF.

This clone was seen only once. J is TRBJ1-1 and V is TRBV28; no clear D. There are 12 residues in the CDR3. The V end lost 4 bases, the J end lost 7 bases, and 10 bases lay between the germline ends. Germline-derived CDR1 and CDR2 are MDHEN and SYDVKM. CDR3 residues: CASSSSDGEAFF. Here the CDR3 DNA reads TGTGCCAGCAGTTCATCGGATGGTGAAGCTTTCTTT.

The V gene is TRBV28, the J gene TRBJ2-7; weak D call: TRBD2 (5 bases). Trimming took 8 bases from V and 6 from J, leaving 17 bases between them. CDR1 and CDR2 from the germline V gene are MDHEN and SYDVKM. The CDR3 extends over 13 amino acids. CDR3 protein: CASRTPTTPEQYF. In nucleotides, the CDR3 is TGTGCCAGCCGGACGCCGACTACCCCCGAGCAGTACTTC.

Details on this clone: The junction departs from the called germline gene at one end, perhaps through a read error. The chain couples TRBV7-2 to TRBJ2-1, with D tentatively TRBD1 (5 bases). CDR1 and CDR2 (germline): SGHTA, FQGNSA. CDR3 length: 11 amino acids. Written as DNA, the CDR3 is TGTGCCAGCAGCCCCGACAGATTATTGGTCTTC. Its translation is CASSPDRLLVF.

The CDR3 DNA follows: TGTGCCAGCAGCCCTCGCCCGGTTAGGGGGACCTACGAGCAGTACTTC. Translated: CASSPRPVRGTYEQYF. The V call is TRBV9, the J call TRBJ2-7; D possibly corresponds to TRBD1 (6 bases). The V and J ends lost 4 bases and 2 bases respectively, with 19 bases between them. The CDR3 sequence is 16 residues long. The germline CDR1 and CDR2 sequences are SGDLS and YYNGEE.

V and J are TRBV11-1 and TRBJ2-4, with a tentative D call TRBD1 (5 bases). The V end was cut by 1 base, the J end by 8 bases, with 18 bases between. The germline CDR1 and CDR2 sequences are SGHAT and FQDESV (reference sequence). There are 16 residues in the CDR3. The CDR3 loop reads CASSLGGRKGVDIQYF. CDR3 coding DNA: TGTGCCAGCAGCTTAGGGGGCAGGAAAGGGGTTGACATTCAGTACTTC.

The rearrangement uses TRBV27 and TRBJ2-1; weak D call: TRBD1 (5 bases). Deletions cut 3 bases from V and 0 bases from J, with 12 bases between. Germline CDR1 is MNHEY and CDR2 is SMNVEV (reference sequence). The CDR3 has 16 residues. The CDR3 loop is CASSLGQPSSYNEQFF. CDR3 bases: TGTGCCAGCAGTTTGGGGCAGCCAAGCTCCTACAATGAGCAGTTCTTC.

CDR3 sequence reads: CASSQDRGEMDTQYF. CDR3 nucleotide sequence: TGTGCCAGCAGCCAGGACAGGGGTGAGATGGATACGCAGTATTTT. V is TRBV6-5 and J is TRBJ2-3; the match to TRBD1 covers 9 bases. The V segment lost 6 bases and the J segment 6 bases; nucleotides outside the gene matches: 10. This CDR3 contains 15 residues. CDR1 and CDR2 from the germline V gene are MNHEY and SVGAGI.

The chain uses TRBV6-6 and TRBJ2-5, with 8 bases that match TRBD1. This CDR3 region has 14 residues. V gave up 4 bases and J gave up 2 bases; unmatched junction bases: 3. The germline CDR1 and CDR2 sequences are MNHNY and SVGAGI (reference sequence). CDR3 sequence reads: CASSSRQGQETQYF. As DNA, the CDR3 is TGTGCCAGCAGTTCCAGACAGGGGCAAGAGACCCAGTACTTC.

This rearrangement joins TRBV5-6 to TRBJ1-2, with D maybe TRBD1 (6 bases). CDR1 is SGHDT, CDR2 YYEEEE, per germline. Trimming took off 7 bases at V and 4 bases at J, with 17 bases between the two ends. The CDR3 is 14 amino acids. The CDR3 reads CASSGTPGGYGYTF. CDR3 in DNA: TGTGCCAGCTCCGGGACACCCGGGGGCTATGGCTACACCTTC.

This rearrangement joins TRBV30 to TRBJ2-7; D possibly matches TRBD1 or TRBD2 (5 bases each). V shed 0 bases and J shed 4 bases, with 13 bases lying between them. The CDR3 has 14 residues. Germline assignment: CDR1 GTSNPN and CDR2 SVGIG (reference sequence). CDR3 loop: CAWSVRGVRYEQYF. The CDR3 nucleotides read TGTGCCTGGAGTGTAAGAGGGGTGCGTTACGAGCAGTACTTC.